This T cell receptor beta chain derives from a study of blood T cells in healthy people across ages. Study-wide findings and caveats: A greater number of naive CD4+ cells and higher diversity distinguished long-lived donors from aged donors. With age, beta diversity per million T cells declined roughly linearly, significantly by about 40.

V gave up 0 bases and J gave up 1 base, with 19 bases separating them. This CDR3 comprises 17 residues. Germline lookup yields CDR1 DFQATT and CDR2 SNEGSKA (reference sequence). Each donor was a healthy Caucasian individual from Russia, aged 6 to 90. This clonotype was found many times. Its specificity is unknown. A second PCR, run for roughly 7 to 12 cycles, used a sample-barcoded 5' primer plus a J-beta primer mix. TCRdb re-called the 5' RACE reads with MiXCR, one entry per CDR3 protein. The sample lists 550,000 to 650,000 distinct CDR3 sequences, 25% to 30% occurring once. The J gene is TRBJ2-7, the V gene TRBV20-1; no clear D. The sequenced sample consisted of blood. This TCR derives from a woman of 80 years or more in good health. CDR3 in amino acids: CSARDLFSQWASYEQYF. The CDR3 bases are TGCAGTGCTAGAGATCTCTTTTCCCAGTGGGCTTCCTACGAGCAGTACTTC.